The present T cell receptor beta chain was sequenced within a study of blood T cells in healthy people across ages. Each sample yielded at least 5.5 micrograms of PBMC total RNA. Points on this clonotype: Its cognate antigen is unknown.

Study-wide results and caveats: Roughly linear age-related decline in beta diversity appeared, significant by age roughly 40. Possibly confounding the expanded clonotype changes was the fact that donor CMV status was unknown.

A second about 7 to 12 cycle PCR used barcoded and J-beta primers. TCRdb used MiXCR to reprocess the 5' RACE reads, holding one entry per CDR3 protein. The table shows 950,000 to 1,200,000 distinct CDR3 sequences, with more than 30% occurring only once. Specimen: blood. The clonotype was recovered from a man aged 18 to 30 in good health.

This CDR3 reads CASSVNGGVGTEAFF. Written as DNA, the CDR3 is TGTGCCAGCAGCGTTAACGGAGGGGTTGGGACTGAAGCTTTCTTT. The rearrangement links TRBV9 to TRBJ1-1; tentative D call: TRBD1 (5 bases). Germline CDR1 SGDLS, CDR2 YYNGEE. The CDR3 runs to 15 residues. V lost 2 bases, J lost 5 bases, and 16 bases lay in between.